This T cell receptor beta chain was identified in a study of T cell responses to AZD1222 COVID-19 vaccine. TCRdb's table, derived via immunoSEQ multiplex PCR, lists solely in-frame clones and lacks some. Among about 90,000 clones listed, 85% to 90% were seen once. With 3 bases removed from V and 0 bases from J, the gap between germline ends came to 4 bases. The CDR3 contains 13 residues. Germline CDR1 and CDR2: KGHSH and LQKENI. This clone was seen once. The receptor comes from an adult who received the AZD1222 COVID-19 vaccine. The sample in question was peripheral blood, obtained 28 days after the second AZD1222 dose. The genes are TRBV18 and TRBJ2-3; D unresolved. The CDR3 coding sequence is TGTGCCAGCTCACCGGCCAGCACAGATACGCAGTATTTT. Protein: CASSPASTDTQYF.